This T cell receptor beta chain derives from a study of identical twins. General study results and limits: There was an excess of low generation probability in the out-of-frame alpha sequences that twins shared.

This clonotype was found many times. Its specificity is unknown. The V gene lost 2 bases and the J gene lost 4 bases, with 18 bases spanning the gap. The CDR3 covers 17 residues. Using its own MiXCR run on the 5' RACE reads, TCRdb lists one record per CDR3 protein. In the table there are about 720,000 distinct CDR3 sequences, over 8.5% of which are singletons. Healthy Caucasians alone served as donors. In addition, the sample was reused for a study of yellow fever vaccine responses in identical twins.

The TCR originated in a woman aged 18-29 years in good health. The gene calls are TRBV12-3 or TRBV12-4 and TRBJ2-1; D not resolved. Sequenced: PBMCs. The CDR3 DNA is TGTGCCAGCAGTTTAAAGGTCACCCCAGATGAATACAATGAGCAGTTCTTC. It codes for CASSLKVTPDEYNEQFF.